Included here is one T cell receptor beta chain sequence, with context. The antigen is not known. This sample stems from a study of shared clonotypes between healthy human individuals. Across the study: Donor composition was a couple of women and a few men, aged 18 to 49.

The assay was immunoSEQ multiplex PCR, and TCRdb's table has in-frame clones only and misses some. The table includes approximately 710,000 clones, 90% detected once. V lost 5 bases and J lost 7, with 22 bases in between. Germline-derived CDR1 and CDR2 are SGHNT and YYREEE (reference sequence). The CDR3 consists of 16 residues. Regarding the study as a whole: It was expected that sequencing depth would affect clonotype sharing among donors.

Material: memory CD8+ T cells from PBMCs. As for subset: CD45RO+ cells pooled with CCR7-negative TemRA cells. The chain links TRBV5-4 to TRBJ1-5; weak D call: TRBD1 (6 bases). This receptor was taken from a man younger than 35 in good health. Some clones in this sample may be carry-over from other donors' samples. The CDR3 protein is CASRRGTAVGVQPQHF. CDR3 coding DNA: TGTGCCAGCAGAAGGGGGACGGCGGTTGGGGTGCAGCCCCAGCATTTT.